This T cell receptor (beta chain) was obtained from a study of T cell responses to AZD1222 COVID-19 vaccine. Profiled with immunoSEQ multiplex PCR; TCRdb holds only in-frame clones, not every one. The sample has some 45,000 clones, 90% seen once. The source is an adult who received the AZD1222 COVID-19 vaccine. The sequencing here drew on peripheral blood, taken 28 days after the second AZD1222 dose.

The CDR3 nucleotides are TGTGCCAGCAGGCCTCGACAGGGGAACACTGAAGCTTTCTTT. Translation gives CASRPRQGNTEAFF. The chain uses TRBV7-9 and TRBJ1-1, with 7 bases matching TRBD1. Germline V lookup: CDR1 SEHNR, CDR2 FQNEAQ (reference sequence). The CDR3 totals 14 residues. J was trimmed by 1 base and V by 6 bases; bases with no gene match: 5.